Reported below is one T cell receptor beta chain. The target antigen is unknown. The data belong to a study of monozygotic twins with cystic fibrosis. The repertoire was sequenced with immunoSEQ multiplex PCR; TCRdb's copy has only in-frame clones and lacks some. In the table there are about 15,000 clones, approximately 92% of which are singletons. General study results and limits: Age, concordance and disease severity did not associate with shared CDR3 numbers. Monozygotic CF twins shared more identical nucleotide clonotypes than unrelated patients. V usage most resembled the co-twin in 13 of 16 pairs.

The V gene's germline CDR1 is SQVTM and CDR2 ANQGSEA. The V end lost 6 bases, the J end lost 0 bases, and 13 bases lay between the germline ends. This CDR3 has 14 amino acids. The V gene is TRBV29-1, the J gene TRBJ2-3; no reliable D call. The specimen was blood. The receptor was derived from a girl aged 2 to 10 with cystic fibrosis. This chain's CDR3 is CSVGVRTSTDTQYF. In nucleotides, the CDR3 is TGCAGCGTCGGCGTACGAACTAGCACAGATACGCAGTATTTT.